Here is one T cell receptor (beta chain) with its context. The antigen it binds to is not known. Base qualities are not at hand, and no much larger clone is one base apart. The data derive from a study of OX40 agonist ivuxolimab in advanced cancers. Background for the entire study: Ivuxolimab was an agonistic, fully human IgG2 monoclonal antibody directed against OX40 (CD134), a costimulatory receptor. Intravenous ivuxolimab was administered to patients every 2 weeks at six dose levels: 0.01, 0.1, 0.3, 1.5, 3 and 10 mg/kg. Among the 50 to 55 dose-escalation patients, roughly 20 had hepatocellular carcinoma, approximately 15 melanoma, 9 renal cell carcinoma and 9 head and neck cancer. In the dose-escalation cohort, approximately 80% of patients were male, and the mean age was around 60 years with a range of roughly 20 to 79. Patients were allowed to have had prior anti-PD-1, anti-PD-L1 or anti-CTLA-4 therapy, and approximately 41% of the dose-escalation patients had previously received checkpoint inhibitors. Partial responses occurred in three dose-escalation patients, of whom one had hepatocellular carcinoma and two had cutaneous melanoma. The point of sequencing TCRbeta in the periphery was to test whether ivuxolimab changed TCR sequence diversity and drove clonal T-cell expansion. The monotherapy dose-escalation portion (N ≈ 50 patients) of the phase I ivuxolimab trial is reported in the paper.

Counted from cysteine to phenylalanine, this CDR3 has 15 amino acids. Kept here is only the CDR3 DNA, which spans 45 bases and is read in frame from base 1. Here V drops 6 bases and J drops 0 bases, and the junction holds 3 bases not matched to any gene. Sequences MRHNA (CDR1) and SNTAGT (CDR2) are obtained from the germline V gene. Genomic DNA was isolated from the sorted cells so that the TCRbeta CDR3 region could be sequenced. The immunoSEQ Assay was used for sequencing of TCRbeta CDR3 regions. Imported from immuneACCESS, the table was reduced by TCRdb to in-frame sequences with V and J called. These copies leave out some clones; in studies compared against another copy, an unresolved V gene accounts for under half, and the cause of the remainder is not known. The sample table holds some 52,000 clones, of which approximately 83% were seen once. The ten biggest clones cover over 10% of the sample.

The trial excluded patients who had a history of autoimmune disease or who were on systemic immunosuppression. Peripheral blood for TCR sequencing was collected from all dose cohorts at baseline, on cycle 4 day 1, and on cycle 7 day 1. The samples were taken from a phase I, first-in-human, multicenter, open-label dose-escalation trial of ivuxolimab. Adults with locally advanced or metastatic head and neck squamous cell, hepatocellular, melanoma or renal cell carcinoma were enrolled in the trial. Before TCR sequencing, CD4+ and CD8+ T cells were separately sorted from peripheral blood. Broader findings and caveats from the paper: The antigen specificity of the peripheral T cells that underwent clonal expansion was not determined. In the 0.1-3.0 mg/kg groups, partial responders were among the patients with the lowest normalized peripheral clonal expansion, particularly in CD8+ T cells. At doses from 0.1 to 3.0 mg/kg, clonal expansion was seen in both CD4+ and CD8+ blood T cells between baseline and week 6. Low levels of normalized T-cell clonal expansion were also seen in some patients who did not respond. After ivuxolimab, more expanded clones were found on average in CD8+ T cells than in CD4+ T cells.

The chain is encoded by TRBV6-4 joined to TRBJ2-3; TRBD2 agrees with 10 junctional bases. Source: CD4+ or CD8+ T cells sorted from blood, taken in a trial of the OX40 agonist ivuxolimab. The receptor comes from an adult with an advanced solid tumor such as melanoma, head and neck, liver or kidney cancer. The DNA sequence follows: TGTGCCAGCAGCCTGACTAGCGGGAGCACAGATACGCAGTATTTT. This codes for CASSLTSGSTDTQYF.